The present T cell receptor beta chain was sequenced within a study of T cell changes during pregnancy in multiple sclerosis. Unmatched junction bases numbered 9, after V lost 2 bases and J lost 5 bases. CDR1 and CDR2 from the germline V gene are SGHNT and YYREEE (reference sequence). This CDR3 has 15 residues. Data came from immunoSEQ multiplex PCR; TCRdb stores just in-frame clones and leaves some out. The sample records fewer than 85,000 clones, approximately 89% being singletons. The V and J genes are TRBV5-4 and TRBJ2-5, with 7 bases lining up with TRBD2. This specimen was peripheral blood, taken before pregnancy. This TCR was sampled from a female donor with multiple sclerosis, enrolled in a pregnancy study. The CDR3 nucleotides are TGTGCCAGCAGCTTACGGACTAGGGGTCCGGAGACCCAGTACTTC. This gives the protein CASSLRTRGPETQYF.